The TCR beta chain described here comes from a study of blood T cells in healthy people across ages. Primed by a sample-barcoded 5' primer and a J-beta primer mix, a second PCR proceeded for roughly 7 to 12 cycles. TCRdb re-derived calls from the 5' RACE reads in MiXCR, one entry per CDR3 protein. The sample comprises around 280,000 distinct CDR3 sequences, roughly 26% of which are singletons, and 29% rests with the top ten. The CDR3 sequence is 15 residues long. CDR1 is SNHLY, CDR2 FYNNEI, per germline. The V gene end was trimmed by 2 bases and the J gene end by 2 bases; junction bases not matched to a gene: 4.

The source material was blood. The J gene is TRBJ2-5, the V gene TRBV2, with 8 positions matching TRBD2. This clonotype was sampled from a woman in her 70s in good health. DNA for the CDR3: TGTGCCAGCAGTGAATTTGGCGGGAGGCAAGAGACCCAGTACTTC. Translated: CASSEFGGRQETQYF.